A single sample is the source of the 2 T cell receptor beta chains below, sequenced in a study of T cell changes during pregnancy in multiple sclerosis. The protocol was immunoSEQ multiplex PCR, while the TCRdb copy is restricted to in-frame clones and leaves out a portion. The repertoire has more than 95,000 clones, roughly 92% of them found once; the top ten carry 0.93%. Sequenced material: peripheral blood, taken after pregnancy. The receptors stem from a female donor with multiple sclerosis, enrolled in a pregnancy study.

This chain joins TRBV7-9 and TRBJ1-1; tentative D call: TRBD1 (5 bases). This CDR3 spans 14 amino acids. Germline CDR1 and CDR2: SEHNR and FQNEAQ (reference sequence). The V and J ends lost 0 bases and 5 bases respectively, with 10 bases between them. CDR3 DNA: TGTGCCAGCAGCTTAGCATCGGGGGTGACTGAAGCTTTCTTT. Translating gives CASSLASGVTEAFF.

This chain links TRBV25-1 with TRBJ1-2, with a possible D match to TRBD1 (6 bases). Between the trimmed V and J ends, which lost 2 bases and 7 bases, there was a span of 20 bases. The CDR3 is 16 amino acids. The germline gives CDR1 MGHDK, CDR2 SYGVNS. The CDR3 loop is CASSELTTGPRGGYTF. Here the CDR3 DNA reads TGTGCCAGCAGTGAACTCACCACCGGGCCCAGGGGTGGCTACACCTTC.